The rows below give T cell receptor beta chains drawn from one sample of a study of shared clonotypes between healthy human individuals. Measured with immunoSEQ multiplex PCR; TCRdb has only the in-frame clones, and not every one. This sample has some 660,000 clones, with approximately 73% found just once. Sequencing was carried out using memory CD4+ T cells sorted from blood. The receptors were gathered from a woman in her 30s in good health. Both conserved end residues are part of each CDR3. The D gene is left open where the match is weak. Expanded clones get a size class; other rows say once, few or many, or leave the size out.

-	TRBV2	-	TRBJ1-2	CASRVTREVGYTF	TGTGCCAGCAGAGTTACCAGGGAGGTTGGCTACACCTTC
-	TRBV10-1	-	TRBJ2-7	CASSEAKGGVSEQYF	TGCGCCAGCAGTGAGGCCAAGGGGGGAGTCTCCGAGCAGTACTTC
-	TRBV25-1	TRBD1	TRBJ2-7	CASSNGQGPYEQYF	TGTGCCAGCTCCAACGGACAGGGGCCCTACGAGCAGTACTTC
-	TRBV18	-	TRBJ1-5	CASSPVSGVGMSNQPQHF	TGTGCCAGCTCACCAGTGTCAGGGGTGGGAATGAGCAATCAGCCCCAGCATTTT
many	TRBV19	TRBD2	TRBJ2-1	CASSVLPGLAGGGYNEQFF	TGTGCCAGTAGTGTCCTCCCGGGACTAGCGGGAGGAGGCTACAATGAGCAGTTCTTC
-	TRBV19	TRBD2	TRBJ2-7	CAVGTTGNEQYF	TGTGCCGTCGGGACTACTGGGAACGAGCAGTACTTC
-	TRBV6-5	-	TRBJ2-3	CASSRLGGTDTQYF	TGTGCCAGCAGCCGACTGGGGGGCACAGATACGCAGTATTTT
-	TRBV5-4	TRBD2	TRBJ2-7	CASSREGGYEQYF	TGTGCCAGCAGTCGGGAGGGCGGGTACGAGCAGTACTTC
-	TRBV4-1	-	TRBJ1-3	CASSRGGESSGNTIYF	TGCGCCAGCAGCCGAGGGGGAGAGAGCTCTGGAAACACCATATATTTT
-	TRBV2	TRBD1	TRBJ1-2	CASRDRVGYGYTF	TGTGCCAGCAGAGACAGGGTTGGCTATGGCTACACCTTC
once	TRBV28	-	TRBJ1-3	CASSGRSSGNTIYF	TGTGCCAGCAGTGGACGGAGCTCTGGAAACACCATATATTTT
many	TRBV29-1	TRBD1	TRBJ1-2	CTVTGQVGYTF	TGCACCGTTACAGGACAGGTTGGCTACACCTTC
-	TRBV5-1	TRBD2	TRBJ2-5	CASSSLAGEETQYF	TGCGCCAGCAGCTCACTAGCGGGAGAAGAGACCCAGTACTTC
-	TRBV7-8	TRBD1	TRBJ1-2	CASSSHPTGNDYGYTF	TGTGCCAGCAGCTCACACCCGACAGGGAACGACTATGGCTACACCTTC
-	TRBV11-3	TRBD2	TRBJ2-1	CASSLGSGRHEQFF	TGTGCCAGCAGCTTGGGGAGCGGGAGGCATGAGCAGTTCTTC
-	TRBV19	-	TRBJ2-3	CASSKSGWDTDTQYF	TGTGCCAGTAGTAAATCGGGATGGGACACAGATACGCAGTATTTT
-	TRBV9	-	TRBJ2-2	CASSVGSGVGELFF	TGTGCCAGCAGCGTAGGTTCAGGGGTCGGGGAGCTGTTTTTT
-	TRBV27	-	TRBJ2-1	CASSSPGFAGRSYNEQFF	TGTGCCAGCAGTTCCCCGGGGTTTGCGGGGCGTTCCTACAATGAGCAGTTCTTC
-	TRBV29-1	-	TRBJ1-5	CSVEEGGNQPQHF	TGCAGCGTTGAAGAGGGCGGCAATCAGCCCCAGCATTTT
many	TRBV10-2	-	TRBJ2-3	CASRRAVSTDTQYF	TGCGCCAGCCGGAGAGCGGTGAGCACAGATACGCAGTATTTT
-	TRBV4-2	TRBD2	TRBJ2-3	CASSQDWRRGLAAPSTDTQYF	TGTGCCAGCAGCCAAGATTGGCGACGAGGACTAGCGGCCCCTAGCACAGATACGCAGTATTTT
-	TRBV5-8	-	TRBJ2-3	CASSLEPYTDTQYF	TGTGCCAGCAGCTTGGAACCGTACACAGATACGCAGTATTTT
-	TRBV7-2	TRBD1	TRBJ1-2	CASSPRQGLDDTF	TGTGCCAGCAGCCCCCGACAGGGCCTCGATGACACCTTC
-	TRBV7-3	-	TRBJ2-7	CASSSSRDSYEQYF	TGTGCCAGCAGCTCATCGAGGGATTCCTACGAGCAGTACTTC
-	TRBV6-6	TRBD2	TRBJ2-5	CASSRLARETQYF	TGTGCCAGCAGCCGACTAGCGAGGGAGACCCAGTACTTC
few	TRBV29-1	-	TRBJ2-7	CSVEAVTGATEQYF	TGCAGCGTTGAAGCGGTAACAGGCGCCACCGAGCAGTACTTC
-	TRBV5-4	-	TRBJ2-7	CASSRGLTPSYEQYF	TGTGCCAGCAGCCGCGGACTTACCCCCTCCTACGAGCAGTACTTC
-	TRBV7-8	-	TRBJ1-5	CASSTRTDSNQPQHF	TGTGCCAGCAGCACCCGGACAGATAGCAATCAGCCCCAGCATTTT